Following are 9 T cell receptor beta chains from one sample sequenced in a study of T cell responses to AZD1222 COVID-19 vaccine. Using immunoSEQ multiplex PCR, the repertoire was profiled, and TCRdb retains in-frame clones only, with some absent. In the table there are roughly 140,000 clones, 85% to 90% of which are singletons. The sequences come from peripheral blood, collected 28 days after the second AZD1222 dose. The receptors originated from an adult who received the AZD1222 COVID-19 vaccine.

Here the CDR3 DNA reads TGTGCCAGCAGTTACCCAGGACAGGGGGGGACTGAAGCTTTCTTT. Translated, it gives CASSYPGQGGTEAFF. This chain connects TRBV6-6 to TRBJ1-1; 10 bases line up with TRBD1. V lost 2 bases to trimming and J lost 5 bases; unmatched junction nucleotides: 5. Germline assignment: CDR1 MNHNY and CDR2 SVGAGI (reference sequence). The CDR3 spans 15 residues.

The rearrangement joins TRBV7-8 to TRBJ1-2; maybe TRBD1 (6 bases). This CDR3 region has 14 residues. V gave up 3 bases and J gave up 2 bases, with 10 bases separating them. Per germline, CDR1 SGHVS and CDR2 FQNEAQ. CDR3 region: CASSFGTPNYGYTF. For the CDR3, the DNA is TGTGCCAGCAGCTTTGGGACACCAAACTATGGCTACACCTTC.

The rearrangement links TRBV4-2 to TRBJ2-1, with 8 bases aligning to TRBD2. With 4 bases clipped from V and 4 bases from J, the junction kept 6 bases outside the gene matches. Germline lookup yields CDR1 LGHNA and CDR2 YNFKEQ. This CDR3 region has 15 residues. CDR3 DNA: TGTGCCAGCAGCCGAGAACTAGCGGCTTACAATGAGCAGTTCTTC. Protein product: CASSRELAAYNEQFF.

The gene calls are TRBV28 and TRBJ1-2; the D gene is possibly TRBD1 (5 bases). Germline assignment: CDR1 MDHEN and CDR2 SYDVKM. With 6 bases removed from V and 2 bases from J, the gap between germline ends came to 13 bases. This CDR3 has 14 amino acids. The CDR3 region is CASSPAPGNYGYTF. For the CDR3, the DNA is TGTGCCAGCAGCCCGGCGCCAGGGAACTATGGCTACACCTTC.

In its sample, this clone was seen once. DNA for the CDR3: TGTGCCAGCAGTTTTGACAGGGGGGAAGATACGCAGTATTTT. Amino acids: CASSFDRGEDTQYF. The chain combines TRBV28 with TRBJ2-3, with 9 bases identical to TRBD1. Germline V lookup: CDR1 MDHEN, CDR2 SYDVKM. The CDR3 length is 14 residues. The J segment lost 5 bases and the V segment lost 3 bases, leaving 3 bases of the junction unmatched. The full variable domain, rest sourced from reference TRBV28 and TRBJ2-3, is DVKVTQSSRYLVKRTGEKVFLECVQDMDHENMFWYRQDPGLGLRLIYFSYDVKMKEKGDIPEGYSVSREKKERFSLILESASTNQTSMYLCASSFDRGEDTQYFGPGTRLTVL.

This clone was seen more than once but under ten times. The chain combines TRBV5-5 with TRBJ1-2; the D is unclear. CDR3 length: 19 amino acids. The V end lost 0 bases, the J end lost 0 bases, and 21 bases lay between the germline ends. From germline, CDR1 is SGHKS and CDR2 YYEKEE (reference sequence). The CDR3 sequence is CASSLASNQRLQSNYGYTF. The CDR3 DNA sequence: TGTGCCAGCAGCTTGGCCAGTAATCAAAGGCTCCAATCTAACTATGGCTACACCTTC.

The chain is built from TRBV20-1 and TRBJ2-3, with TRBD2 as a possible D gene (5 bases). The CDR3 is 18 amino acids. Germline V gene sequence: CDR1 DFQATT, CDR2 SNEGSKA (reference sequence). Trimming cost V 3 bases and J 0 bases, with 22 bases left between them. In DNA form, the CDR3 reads TGCAGTGCTAGTCTGGTGTCTAGCAGTACCACAAGCACAGATACGCAGTATTTT. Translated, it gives CSASLVSSSTTSTDTQYF.

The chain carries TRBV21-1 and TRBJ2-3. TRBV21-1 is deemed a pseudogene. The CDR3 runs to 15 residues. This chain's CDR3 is CASSKVPAATDTQYF. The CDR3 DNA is TGTGCCAGCAGCAAAGTTCCGGCAGCCACAGATACGCAGTATTTT.

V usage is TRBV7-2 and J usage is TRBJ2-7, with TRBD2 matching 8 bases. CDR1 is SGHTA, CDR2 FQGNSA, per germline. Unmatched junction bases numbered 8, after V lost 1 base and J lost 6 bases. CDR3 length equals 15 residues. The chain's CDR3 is CASSLGVGLVSEQYF. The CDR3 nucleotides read TGTGCCAGCAGCTTAGGGGTGGGACTAGTCTCCGAGCAGTACTTC.